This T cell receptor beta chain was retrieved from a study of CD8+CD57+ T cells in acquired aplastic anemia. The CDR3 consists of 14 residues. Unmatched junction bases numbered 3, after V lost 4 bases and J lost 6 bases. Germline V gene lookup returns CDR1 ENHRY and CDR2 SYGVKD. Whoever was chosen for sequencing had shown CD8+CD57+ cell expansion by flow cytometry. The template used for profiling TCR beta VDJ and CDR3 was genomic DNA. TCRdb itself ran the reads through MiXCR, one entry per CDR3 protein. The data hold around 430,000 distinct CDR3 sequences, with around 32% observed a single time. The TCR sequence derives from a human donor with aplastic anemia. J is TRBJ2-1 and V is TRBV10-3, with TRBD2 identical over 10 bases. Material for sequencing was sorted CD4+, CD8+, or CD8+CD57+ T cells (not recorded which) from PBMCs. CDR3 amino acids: CAISGSGRANEQFF. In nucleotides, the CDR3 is TGTGCCATCAGTGGGAGCGGGAGGGCCAATGAGCAGTTCTTC.